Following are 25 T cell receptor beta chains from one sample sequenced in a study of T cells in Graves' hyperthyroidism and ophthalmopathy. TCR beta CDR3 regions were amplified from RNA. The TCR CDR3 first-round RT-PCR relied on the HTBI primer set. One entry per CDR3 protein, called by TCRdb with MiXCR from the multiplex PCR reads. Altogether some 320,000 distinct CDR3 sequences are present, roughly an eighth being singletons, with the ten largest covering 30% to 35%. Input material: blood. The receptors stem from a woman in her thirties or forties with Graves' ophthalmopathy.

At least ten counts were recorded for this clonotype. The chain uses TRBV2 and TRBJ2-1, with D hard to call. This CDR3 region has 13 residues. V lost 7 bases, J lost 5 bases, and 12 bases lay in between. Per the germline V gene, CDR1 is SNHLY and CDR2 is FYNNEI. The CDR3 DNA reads TGTGCCAGCATCCGGAGCTACGACAATGAGCAGTTCTTC. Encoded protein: CASIRSYDNEQFF.

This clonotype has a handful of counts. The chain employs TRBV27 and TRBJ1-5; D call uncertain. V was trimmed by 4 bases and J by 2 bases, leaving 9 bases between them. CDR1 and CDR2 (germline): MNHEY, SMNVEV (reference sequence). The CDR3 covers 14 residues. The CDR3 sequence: CASSSGWGNQPQHF. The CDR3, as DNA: TGTGCCAGCAGTTCGGGTTGGGGCAATCAGCCCCAGCATTTT.

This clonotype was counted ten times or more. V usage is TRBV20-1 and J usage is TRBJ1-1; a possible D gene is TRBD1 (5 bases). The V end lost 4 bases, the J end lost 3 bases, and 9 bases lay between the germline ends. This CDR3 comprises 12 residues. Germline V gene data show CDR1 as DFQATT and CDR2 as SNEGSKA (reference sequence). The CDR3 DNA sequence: TGCAGTGCTAAGACAGAGTACACTGAAGCTTTCTTT. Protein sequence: CSAKTEYTEAFF.

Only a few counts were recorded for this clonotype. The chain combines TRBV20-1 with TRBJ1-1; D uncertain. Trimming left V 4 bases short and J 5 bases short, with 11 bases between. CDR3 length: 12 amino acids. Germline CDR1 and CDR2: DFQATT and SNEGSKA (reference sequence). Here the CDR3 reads CSAISWETEAFF. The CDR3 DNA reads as TGCAGTGCTATCTCGTGGGAGACTGAAGCTTTCTTT.

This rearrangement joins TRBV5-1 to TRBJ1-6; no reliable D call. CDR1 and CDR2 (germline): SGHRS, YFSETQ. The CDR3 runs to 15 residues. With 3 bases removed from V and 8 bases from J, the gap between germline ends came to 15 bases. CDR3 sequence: CASSWTRVDDSPLHF. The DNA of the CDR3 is TGCGCCAGCAGCTGGACTAGGGTTGACGATTCACCCCTCCACTTT.

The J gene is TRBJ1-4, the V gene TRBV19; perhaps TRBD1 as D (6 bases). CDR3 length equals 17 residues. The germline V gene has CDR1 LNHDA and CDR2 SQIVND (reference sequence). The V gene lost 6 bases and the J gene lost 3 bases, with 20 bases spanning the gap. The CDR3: CASSRGLGARANEKLFF. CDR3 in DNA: TGTGCCAGTAGCAGAGGGTTGGGGGCTAGAGCTAATGAAAAACTGTTTTTT.

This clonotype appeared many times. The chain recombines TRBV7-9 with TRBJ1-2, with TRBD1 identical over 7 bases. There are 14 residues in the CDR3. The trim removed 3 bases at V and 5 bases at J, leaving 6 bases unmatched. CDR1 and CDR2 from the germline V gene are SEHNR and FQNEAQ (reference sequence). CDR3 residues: CASSLTGLGYGYTF. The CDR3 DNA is TGTGCCAGCAGCTTGACAGGGCTGGGGTATGGCTACACCTTC.

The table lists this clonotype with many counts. As DNA, the CDR3 is TGCAGTGCTAGATTCCTCGGACAGGGCCAGCTCAACTATGGCTACACCTTC. Its translation is CSARFLGQGQLNYGYTF. The rearrangement uses TRBV20-1 and TRBJ1-2, with 8 bases aligning to TRBD1. Germline values: CDR1 DFQATT, CDR2 SNEGSKA (reference sequence). The CDR3 sequence is 17 residues long. V lost 2 bases to trimming and J lost 2 bases; unmatched junction nucleotides: 13.

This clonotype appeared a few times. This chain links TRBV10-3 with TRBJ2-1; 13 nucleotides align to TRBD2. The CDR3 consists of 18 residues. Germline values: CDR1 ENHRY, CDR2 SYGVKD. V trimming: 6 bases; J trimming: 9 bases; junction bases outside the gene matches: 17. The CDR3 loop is CAIRRTSGRRGNVGEQFF. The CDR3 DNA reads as TGTGCCATCAGACGGACTAGCGGGAGACGGGGGAACGTCGGTGAGCAGTTCTTC.

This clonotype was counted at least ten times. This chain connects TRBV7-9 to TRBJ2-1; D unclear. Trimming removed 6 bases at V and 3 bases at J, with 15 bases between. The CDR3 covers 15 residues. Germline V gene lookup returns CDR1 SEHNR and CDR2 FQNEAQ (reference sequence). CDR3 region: CASSKLREHYNEQFF. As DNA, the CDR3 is TGTGCCAGCAGTAAGCTTCGCGAACACTACAATGAGCAGTTCTTC.

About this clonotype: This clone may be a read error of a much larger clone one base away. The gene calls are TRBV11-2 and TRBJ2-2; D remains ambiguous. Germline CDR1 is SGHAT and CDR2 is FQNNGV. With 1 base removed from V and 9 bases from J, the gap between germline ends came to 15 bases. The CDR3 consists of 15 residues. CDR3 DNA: TGTGCCAGCAGCTTAGTCCACAACCCGACCCGGGAGCTGTTTTTT. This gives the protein CASSLVHNPTRELFF.

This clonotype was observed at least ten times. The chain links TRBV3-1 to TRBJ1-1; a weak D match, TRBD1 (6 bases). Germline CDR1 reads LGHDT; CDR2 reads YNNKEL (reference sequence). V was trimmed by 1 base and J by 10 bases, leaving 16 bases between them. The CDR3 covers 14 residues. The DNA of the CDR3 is TGTGCCAGCAGCCAAGTTGGGGGGCAACAGCGAGCTTTCTTT. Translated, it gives CASSQVGGQQRAFF.

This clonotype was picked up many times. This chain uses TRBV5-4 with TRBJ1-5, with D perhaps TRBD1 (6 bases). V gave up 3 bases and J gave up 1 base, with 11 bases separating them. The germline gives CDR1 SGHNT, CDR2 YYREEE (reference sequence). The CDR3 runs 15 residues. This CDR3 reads CASSSRGGSNQPQHF. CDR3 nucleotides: TGTGCCAGCAGCTCCCGCGGGGGCAGCAATCAGCCCCAGCATTTT.

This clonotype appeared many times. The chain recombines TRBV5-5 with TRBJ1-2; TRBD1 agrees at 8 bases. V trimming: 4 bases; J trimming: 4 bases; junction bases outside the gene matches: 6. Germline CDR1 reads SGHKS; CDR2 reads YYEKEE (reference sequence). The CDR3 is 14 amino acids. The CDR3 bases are TGTGCCAGCAGCGTACAGGGGGTTGGCTATGGCTACACCTTC. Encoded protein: CASSVQGVGYGYTF.

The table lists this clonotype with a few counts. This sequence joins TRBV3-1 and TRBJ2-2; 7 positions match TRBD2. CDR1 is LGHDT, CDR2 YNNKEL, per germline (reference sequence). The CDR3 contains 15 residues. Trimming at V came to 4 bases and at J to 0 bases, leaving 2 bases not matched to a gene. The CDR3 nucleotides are TGTGCCAGCAGCCCCCGGGGGGCGAACACCGGGGAGCTGTTTTTT. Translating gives CASSPRGANTGELFF.

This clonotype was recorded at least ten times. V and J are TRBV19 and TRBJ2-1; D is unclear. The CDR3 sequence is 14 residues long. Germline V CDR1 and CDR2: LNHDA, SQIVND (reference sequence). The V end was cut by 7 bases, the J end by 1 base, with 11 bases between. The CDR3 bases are TGTGCCAGTACCTCTCAGGCGTCCTACAATGAGCAGTTCTTC. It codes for CASTSQASYNEQFF.

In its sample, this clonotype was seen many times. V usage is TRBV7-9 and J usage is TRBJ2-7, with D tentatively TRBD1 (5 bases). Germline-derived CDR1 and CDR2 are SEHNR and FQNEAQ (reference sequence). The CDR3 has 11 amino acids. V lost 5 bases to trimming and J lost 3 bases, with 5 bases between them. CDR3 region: CASSGHYEQYF. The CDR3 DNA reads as TGTGCCAGCAGCGGACACTACGAGCAGTACTTC.

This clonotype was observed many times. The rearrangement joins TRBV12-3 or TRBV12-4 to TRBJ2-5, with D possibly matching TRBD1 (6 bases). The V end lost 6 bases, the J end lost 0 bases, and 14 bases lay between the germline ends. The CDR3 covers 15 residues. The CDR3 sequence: CASRRGKLYQETQYF. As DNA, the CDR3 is TGTGCCAGCAGAAGGGGGAAGCTGTACCAAGAGACCCAGTACTTC.

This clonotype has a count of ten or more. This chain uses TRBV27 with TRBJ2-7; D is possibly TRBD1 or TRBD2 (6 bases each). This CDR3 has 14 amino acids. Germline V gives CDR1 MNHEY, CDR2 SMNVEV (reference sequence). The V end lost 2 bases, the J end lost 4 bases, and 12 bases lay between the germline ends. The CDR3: CASSLAGGAYEQYF. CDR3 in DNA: TGTGCCAGCAGTTTAGCCGGGGGCGCTTACGAGCAGTACTTC.

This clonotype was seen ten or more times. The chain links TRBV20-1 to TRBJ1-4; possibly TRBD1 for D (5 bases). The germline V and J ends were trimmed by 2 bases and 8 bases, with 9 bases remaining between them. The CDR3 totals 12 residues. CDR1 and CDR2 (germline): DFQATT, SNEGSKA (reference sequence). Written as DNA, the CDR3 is TGCAGTGCTAGACATGAGGGGGAAAAACTGTTTTTT. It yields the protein CSARHEGEKLFF.

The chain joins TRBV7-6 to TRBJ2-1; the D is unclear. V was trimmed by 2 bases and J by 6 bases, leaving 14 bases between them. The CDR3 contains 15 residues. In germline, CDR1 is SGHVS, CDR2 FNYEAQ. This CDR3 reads CASSLLAIPSNEQFF. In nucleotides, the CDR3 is TGTGCCAGCAGCTTACTCGCGATCCCCTCCAATGAGCAGTTCTTC.

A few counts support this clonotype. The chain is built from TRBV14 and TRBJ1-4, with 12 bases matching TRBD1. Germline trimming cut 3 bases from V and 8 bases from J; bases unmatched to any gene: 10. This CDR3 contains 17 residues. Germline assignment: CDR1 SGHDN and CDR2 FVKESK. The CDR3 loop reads CASSHRGQGARGEKLFF. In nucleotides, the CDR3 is TGTGCCAGCAGCCACCGGGGACAGGGGGCGAGAGGAGAAAAACTGTTTTTT. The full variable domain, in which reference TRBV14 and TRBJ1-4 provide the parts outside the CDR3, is EAGVTQFPSHSVIEKGQTVTLRCDPISGHDNLYWYRRVMGKEIKFLLHFVKESKQDESGMPNNRFLAERTGGTYSTLKVQPAELEDSGVYFCASSHRGQGARGEKLFFGSGTQLSVL.

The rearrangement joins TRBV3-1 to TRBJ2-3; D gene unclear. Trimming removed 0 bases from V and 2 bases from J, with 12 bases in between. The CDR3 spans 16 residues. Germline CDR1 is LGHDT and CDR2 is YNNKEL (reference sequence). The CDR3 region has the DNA TGTGCCAGCAGCCAAGACGGTTCTAGATTCACAGATACGCAGTATTTT. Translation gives CASSQDGSRFTDTQYF.

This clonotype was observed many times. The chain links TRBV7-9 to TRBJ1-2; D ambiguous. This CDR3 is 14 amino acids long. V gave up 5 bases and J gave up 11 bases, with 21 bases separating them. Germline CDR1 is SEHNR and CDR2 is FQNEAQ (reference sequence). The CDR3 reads CASSLSGRTTHYTF. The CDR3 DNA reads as TGTGCCAGCAGCCTAAGCGGGAGGACCACCCATTACACCTTC.

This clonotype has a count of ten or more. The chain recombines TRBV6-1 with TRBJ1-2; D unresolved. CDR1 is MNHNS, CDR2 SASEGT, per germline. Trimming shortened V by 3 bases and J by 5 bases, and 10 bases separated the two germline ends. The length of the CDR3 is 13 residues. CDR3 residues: CASSDASRYGYTF. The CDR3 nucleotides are TGTGCCAGCAGTGATGCCTCTAGGTATGGCTACACCTTC.